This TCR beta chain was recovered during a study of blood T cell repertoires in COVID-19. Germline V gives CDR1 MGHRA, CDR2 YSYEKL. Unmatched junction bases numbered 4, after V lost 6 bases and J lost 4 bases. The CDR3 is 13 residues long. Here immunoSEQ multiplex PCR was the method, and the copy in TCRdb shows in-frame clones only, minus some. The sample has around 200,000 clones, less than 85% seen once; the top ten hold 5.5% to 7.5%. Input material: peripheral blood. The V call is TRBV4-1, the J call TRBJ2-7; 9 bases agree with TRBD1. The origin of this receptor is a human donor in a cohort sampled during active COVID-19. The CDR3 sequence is CASSRQGDYEQYF. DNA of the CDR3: TGCGCCAGCAGTCGACAGGGGGATTACGAGCAGTACTTC.